The next 10 T cell receptor beta chains were all read from a single sample in a study of cytomegalovirus exposure and HLA in healthy donors. The PCR used 60 Vbeta and 13 Jbeta primers. Method: immunoSEQ multiplex PCR; TCRdb's copy keeps in-frame clones and lacks some. The table shows 40,000 or so clones, with 66% occurring only once. The specimen sequenced was PBMCs. The receptor set was obtained from a man aged 45-60 years in good health and CMV-seropositive.

The chain links TRBV4-1 to TRBJ2-7; unclear D gene. Germline values: CDR1 MGHRA, CDR2 YSYEKL. Trimming shortened V by 5 bases and J by 1 base, and 18 bases separated the two germline ends. The CDR3 has 16 amino acids. In DNA form, the CDR3 reads TGCGCCAGCAGCAAAGCCTATACTGCCGATTCCTACGAGCAGTACTTC. Protein: CASSKAYTADSYEQYF.

Only a few counts were recorded for this clone. This rearrangement joins TRBV7-9 to TRBJ2-7; 8 bases are a match to TRBD1. From germline, CDR1 is SEHNR and CDR2 FQNEAQ (reference sequence). V was pared by 6 bases and J by 3 bases, with 4 bases of the junction left unmatched. The CDR3 runs to 13 residues. CDR3 DNA sequence: TGTGCCAGCAGTCCTGGGACAGGCTACGAGCAGTACTTC. Encoded protein: CASSPGTGYEQYF.

The chain has TRBV28 and TRBJ2-7; D is perhaps TRBD1 (6 bases). The germline V gene encodes CDR1 MDHEN and CDR2 SYDVKM. V was pared by 3 bases and J by 0 bases, with 18 bases between. CDR3 length equals 17 residues. Here the CDR3 reads CASSLGVGGPSSYEQYF. The DNA of the CDR3 is TGTGCCAGCAGTTTGGGGGTAGGGGGACCGAGCTCCTACGAGCAGTACTTC.

This clone appeared a single time. The chain is built from TRBV30 and TRBJ2-5; D possibly corresponds to TRBD1 (6 bases). This CDR3 comprises 15 residues. The germline CDR1 and CDR2 sequences are GTSNPN and SVGIG (reference sequence). V lost 0 bases, J lost 5 bases, and 16 bases lay in between. The CDR3: CAWSVSAAGAETQYF. The DNA for the CDR3 is TGTGCCTGGAGTGTTTCCGCCGCAGGGGCGGAGACCCAGTACTTC.

The chain has TRBV5-3 and TRBJ1-6; no firm D call. TRBV5-3 is recorded as an ORF, its role being uncertain. The V end lost 0 bases, the J end lost 5 bases, and 9 bases lay between the germline ends. The CDR3 loop spans 15 amino acids. CDR3 nucleotide sequence: TGTGCCAGAAGCTTGGTGGGCAGACATAATTCACCCCTCCACTTT. It specifies CARSLVGRHNSPLHF.

This clone was counted only a few times. The rearrangement joins TRBV4-3 to TRBJ2-3; maybe TRBD2 (5 bases). V lost 0 bases, J lost 2 bases, and 12 bases lay in between. Germline lookup yields CDR1 LGHNA and CDR2 YSLEER. The CDR3 totals 16 residues. The CDR3 sequence is CASSQDVRGHTDTQYF. The CDR3, as DNA: TGCGCCAGCAGCCAAGATGTTCGAGGGCACACAGATACGCAGTATTTT.

This clone has just a few counts. The chain links TRBV7-9 to TRBJ2-3; tentative D call: TRBD1 (6 bases). The CDR3 totals 14 residues. Germline CDR1 reads SEHNR; CDR2 reads FQNEAQ (reference sequence). Trimming removed 4 bases from V and 3 bases from J, with 11 bases in between. CDR3 nucleotide sequence: TGTGCCAGCAGCTCAGAAACAGGGACAGATACGCAGTATTTT. This encodes CASSSETGTDTQYF.

The chain has TRBV4-2 and TRBJ1-4; no firm D call. The CDR3 is made up of 13 amino acids. The V gene lost 2 bases and the J gene lost 5 bases, with 6 bases spanning the gap. CDR1 and CDR2 (germline): LGHNA, YNFKEQ. DNA for the CDR3: TGTGCCAGCAGCCAACGGGAGAATGAAAAACTGTTTTTT. This encodes CASSQRENEKLFF.

The CDR3 spells CASSRTAFSYEQYF. CDR3 bases: TGTGCCAGCAGTCGGACAGCCTTCTCCTACGAGCAGTACTTC. This chain joins TRBV6-1 and TRBJ2-7; possible D gene TRBD1, 6 bases. The CDR3 is 14 amino acids. V lost 5 bases and J lost 0, with 11 bases in between. Germline V CDR1 and CDR2: MNHNS, SASEGT.

The rearrangement uses TRBV6-6 and TRBJ1-2, with D unclear. The germline V gene encodes CDR1 MNHNY and CDR2 SVGAGI (reference sequence). Trimming left V 4 bases short and J 0 bases short, with 12 bases between. The CDR3 is 15 amino acids. The CDR3 bases are TGTGCCAGCAGTTTTGGCAGTCCAGCTAACTATGGCTACACCTTC. It is translated as CASSFGSPANYGYTF.